This passage covers 10 T cell receptor beta chains from one sample sequenced in a study of blood T cells in healthy people across ages. Combining a sample-barcoded 5' primer with a J-beta primer mix, a second PCR ran for roughly 7 to 12 cycles. Each CDR3 protein is one row after TCRdb ran MiXCR on the 5' RACE reads. The table records about 1.4 million distinct CDR3 sequences, almost 60% of them present only once. The specimen sequenced was blood. The receptors derive from a man in his late teens or twenties in good health.

A remark on this clonotype: At one end, the junction sequence differs from germline, possibly due to a read error. The CDR3 nucleotides read TGTACCAGCAGCTTGGAACAGACGGGTTCACCCCTCCACTTT. Translation: CTSSLEQTGSPLHF. The J gene is TRBJ1-6, the V gene TRBV7-9; D is ambiguous. Per the germline V gene, CDR1 is SEHNR and CDR2 is FQNEAQ (reference sequence). This CDR3 is 14 amino acids long.

The chain employs TRBV27 and TRBJ1-6, with D uncertain. This CDR3 comprises 17 residues. CDR1 and CDR2 from the germline V gene are MNHEY and SMNVEV (reference sequence). With 5 bases removed from V and 7 bases from J, the gap between germline ends came to 21 bases. The CDR3 region has the DNA TGTGCCAGCAGTCCCGTGGGCATCCTAAGGAGGAATTCACCCCTCCACTTT. Its protein is CASSPVGILRRNSPLHF.

V and J are TRBV4-3 and TRBJ2-1, with 11 bases matching TRBD2. Germline-derived CDR1 and CDR2 are LGHNA and YSLEER. With V trimmed by 0 bases and J by 6 bases, 7 bases remained unmatched. The CDR3 covers 17 residues. CDR3 coding DNA: TGCGCCAGCAGCCAAGACATAGCGGGGGGGCGGGGCAATGAGCAGTTCTTC. Translated, it gives CASSQDIAGGRGNEQFF.

The rearrangement uses TRBV21-1 and TRBJ2-6. TRBV21-1 is an annotated pseudogene. The CDR3 is 17 residues long. CDR3 sequence (DNA): TGTGCCAGCAGCAAATCGAAAAAAGGCTCTGGGGCCAACGTCCTGACTTTC. Translated, it gives CASSKSKKGSGANVLTF.

The CDR3 sequence: CASSQDRDRGKFF. The CDR3 nucleotides are TGCGCCAGCAGCCAAGATCGGGACAGAGGGAAGTTCTTC. The rearrangement joins TRBV4-1 to TRBJ2-1; 7 bases line up with TRBD1. The CDR3 covers 13 residues. V was pared by 0 bases and J by 14 bases, with 7 bases of the junction left unmatched. Per the germline V gene, CDR1 is MGHRA and CDR2 is YSYEKL.

CDR3 residues: CASSEPSRTSGGEDIQYF. As DNA, the CDR3 is TGTGCCAGCAGTGAACCAAGTAGGACTAGCGGGGGGGAGGACATTCAGTACTTC. This chain uses TRBV2 with TRBJ2-4, with TRBD2 matching over 15 bases. The CDR3 runs to 18 residues. With 2 bases clipped from V and 8 bases from J, the junction kept 10 bases outside the gene matches. Germline V lookup: CDR1 SNHLY, CDR2 FYNNEI.

In nucleotides, the CDR3 is TGTGCCACAGGGCAGTATGGCTACACCTTC. Translating it yields CATGQYGYTF. The V call is TRBV12-3 or TRBV12-4, the J call TRBJ1-2; possibly TRBD1 for D (5 bases). V was clipped by 10 bases and J by 5 bases, with 8 bases between them. The CDR3 covers 10 residues.

The rearrangement uses TRBV11-2 and TRBJ2-3; tentative D call: TRBD2 (5 bases). The CDR3 is 16 residues long. V lost 5 bases, J lost 7 bases, and 22 bases lay in between. Germline V gene data show CDR1 as SGHAT and CDR2 as FQNNGV. The CDR3 sequence is CASSPPPGSASYTQYF. CDR3 nucleotides: TGTGCCAGCAGCCCGCCTCCGGGATCCGCTTCTTATACGCAGTATTTT. The entire variable domain, with the rest obtained from reference TRBV11-2 and TRBJ2-3, is as follows: EAGVAQSPRYKIIEKRQSVAFWCNPISGHATLYWYQQILGQGPKLLIQFQNNGVVDDSQLPKDRFSAERLKGVDSTLKIQPAKLEDSAVYLCASSPPPGSASYTQYFGPGTRLTVL.

The rearrangement joins TRBV28 to TRBJ2-7; D gene ambiguous. Germline-derived CDR1 and CDR2 are MDHEN and SYDVKM. The CDR3 is 11 residues long. Trimming took 6 bases from V and 9 from J, leaving 12 bases between them. CDR3 sequence: CASRFLTRQYF. Written as DNA, the CDR3 is TGTGCCAGCAGGTTCCTCACGAGGCAGTACTTC.

The chain uses TRBV4-1 and TRBJ1-5; D is uncertain. V lost 4 bases, J lost 4 bases, and 8 bases lay in between. Germline V gene sequence: CDR1 MGHRA, CDR2 YSYEKL. The CDR3 loop spans 13 amino acids. Here the CDR3 DNA reads TGCGCCAGCAGCCCTAGGGTGAATCAGCCCCAGCATTTT. It translates to CASSPRVNQPQHF.